This T cell receptor (beta chain) originates from a study of cytomegalovirus exposure and HLA in healthy donors. The study ran its PCR with 60 Vbeta and 13 Jbeta primers. The protocol was immunoSEQ multiplex PCR, while the TCRdb copy is restricted to in-frame clones and leaves out a portion. The profile shows over 100,000 clones, more than 65% of them singletons. On this clone itself: The antigen remains unidentified.

Study outcomes and limitations: With later analysis, a missense DCLRE1C variant became linked to TCR beta V- and J-gene trimming.

The CDR3 has 14 residues. The germline V gene encodes CDR1 SGHDN and CDR2 FVKESK. Trimming pared 2 bases from V and 4 bases from J, leaving 9 bases between. The J gene is TRBJ2-1, the V gene TRBV14, with unresolved D. The origin of this receptor is a male donor in good health and CMV-seropositive. Sequencing was performed on PBMCs. The CDR3 loop is CASSQFVAYNEQFF. The DNA of the CDR3 is TGTGCCAGCAGCCAATTCGTGGCTTACAATGAGCAGTTCTTC.